The TCR beta chain described here comes from a study of T cell repertoires in cytomegalovirus infection. Study-wide background: Carrying CMV and the relevant HLA type showed in public TCR beta signatures.

V lost 6 bases and J lost 4; bases outside the gene matches: 14. The CDR3 has 17 amino acids. The germline V gene encodes CDR1 SNHLY and CDR2 FYNNEI. TCRdb fed the reads into MiXCR, producing one record per CDR3 protein. The table has 290,000 or so distinct CDR3 sequences, around 25% seen once. This receptor was identified in a human donor in good health (CMV status not recorded). Some clones in this sample may be carry-over from other donors' samples. The sample consisted of PBMCs. V is TRBV2 and J is TRBJ1-4, with 7 positions matching TRBD1. The CDR3 nucleotides read TGTGCCAGCAGAGACACAGGGGCCCTATCACTTAATGAAAAACTGTTTTTT. Translated, it gives CASRDTGALSLNEKLFF.